This entry lists 32 T cell receptor beta chains sequenced from one sample in a study of shared clonotypes between healthy human individuals. The repertoire was sequenced with immunoSEQ multiplex PCR; TCRdb's copy has only in-frame clones and lacks some. Of about 660,000 clones in the sample, around two thirds are singletons; the top ten hold under 2%. Specimen: memory CD4+ T cells sorted from blood. As for subset: CD45RA-negative fraction. All receptors derive from a woman aged 30 to 39 in good health.

The rearrangement links TRBV7-2 to TRBJ1-5, with D perhaps TRBD1 (6 bases). V shed 6 bases and J shed 2 bases, with 11 bases lying between them. CDR3 length equals 14 residues. The germline V gene has CDR1 SGHTA and CDR2 FQGNSA. The CDR3 loop is CASSPQGGNQPQHF. The CDR3 DNA is TGTGCCAGCAGTCCACAGGGTGGCAATCAGCCCCAGCATTTT.

The CDR3 loop is CASSLTQTGRNEQFF. In DNA, the CDR3 is TGCGCCAGCAGCTTAACCCAGACAGGGCGCAATGAGCAGTTCTTC. The rearrangement joins TRBV5-1 to TRBJ2-1; 7 positions agree with TRBD1. Trimming took 2 bases from V and 6 from J; bases not matched to a gene: 8. This CDR3 is 15 amino acids long. Germline-derived CDR1 and CDR2 are SGHRS and YFSETQ.

The chain is built from TRBV6-1 and TRBJ2-7; D is possibly TRBD1 (5 bases). CDR1 and CDR2 (germline): MNHNS, SASEGT. The CDR3 loop spans 17 amino acids. V was cut by 2 bases and J by 1 base, with 18 bases left in between. The CDR3 protein is CASSEKAWGRLSYEQYF. The CDR3 DNA sequence: TGTGCCAGCAGTGAAAAGGCTTGGGGCAGGTTATCCTACGAGCAGTACTTC.

CDR3 nucleotides: TGTGCCAGCAGCCCAGGACAGCTACAAGAGACCCAGTACTTC. Translated: CASSPGQLQETQYF. J is TRBJ2-5 and V is TRBV5-4; D is perhaps TRBD1 (6 bases). The germline CDR1 and CDR2 sequences are SGHNT and YYREEE (reference sequence). Deletions cut 4 bases from V and 2 bases from J, with 12 bases between. There are 14 residues in the CDR3.

The chain is built from TRBV4-1 and TRBJ1-5, with a weak D call TRBD1 (6 bases). The CDR3 totals 17 residues. In germline, CDR1 is MGHRA, CDR2 YSYEKL. The V gene lost 1 base and the J gene lost 0 bases, with 13 bases spanning the gap. CDR3 sequence: CASSQGPGQSSNQPQHF. The CDR3 nucleotides are TGCGCCAGCAGCCAAGGGCCCGGACAGTCTAGCAATCAGCCCCAGCATTTT.

Comments on this clone: One base away lies a much larger clone, so this may be a sequencing read error. The chain's CDR3 is CASSRTQETQYF. Here the CDR3 DNA reads TGTGCCAGCAGCCGGACTCAAGAGACCCAGTACTTC. This chain connects TRBV14 to TRBJ2-5, with a possible D match to TRBD2 (5 bases). There are 12 residues in the CDR3. The V and J ends lost 4 bases and 2 bases respectively, with 5 bases between them. The germline V gene has CDR1 SGHDN and CDR2 FVKESK.

The chain is built from TRBV18 and TRBJ2-5; D might be TRBD2 (6 bases). Germline CDR1 reads KGHSH; CDR2 reads LQKENI. V lost 2 bases, J lost 0 bases, and 10 bases lay in between. The CDR3 totals 15 residues. CDR3 protein: CASSPASVYQETQYF. DNA for the CDR3: TGTGCCAGCTCACCAGCTAGCGTGTACCAAGAGACCCAGTACTTC.

The V and J genes are TRBV4-1 and TRBJ1-2; perhaps TRBD1 as D (6 bases). CDR1 is MGHRA, CDR2 YSYEKL, per germline. CDR3 size: 14 residues. Trimming shortened V by 3 bases and J by 7 bases, and 15 bases separated the two germline ends. The CDR3 here is CASSHPGALGGYTF. The CDR3 bases are TGCGCCAGCAGCCACCCGGGGGCCTTAGGTGGCTACACCTTC.

The chain employs TRBV11-2 and TRBJ2-1; 8 bases are a match to TRBD1. Germline V CDR1 and CDR2: SGHAT, FQNNGV. The CDR3 sequence is 14 residues long. Unmatched junction bases numbered 1, after V lost 2 bases and J lost 4 bases. CDR3 region: CASSLRQGYNEQFF. The CDR3 DNA reads TGTGCCAGCAGCTTAAGACAGGGGTACAATGAGCAGTTCTTC.

The V call is TRBV19, the J call TRBJ2-1; 8 nucleotides match TRBD1. Germline CDR1 and CDR2: LNHDA and SQIVND (reference sequence). V lost 3 bases, J lost 3 bases, and 7 bases stayed unmatched. CDR3 length: 16 residues. The CDR3 loop is CASSIPGGKGYNEQFF. The CDR3 DNA follows: TGTGCCAGTAGTATCCCAGGGGGCAAGGGCTACAATGAGCAGTTCTTC.

CDR3 protein: CASSGSGTYNEQFF. CDR3 nucleotides: TGTGCCAGTAGTGGCTCCGGGACTTACAATGAGCAGTTCTTC. The V call is TRBV19, the J call TRBJ2-1, with D possibly TRBD2 on 6 matching bases. V was trimmed by 5 bases and J by 4 bases, leaving 12 bases between them. CDR1 is LNHDA, CDR2 SQIVND, per germline (reference sequence). The CDR3 is 14 residues long.

The rearrangement joins TRBV12-5 to TRBJ2-3; D unclear. The CDR3 runs to 17 residues. CDR1 LGHNT and CDR2 FRNRAP come from the germline V gene. V dropped 5 bases and J dropped 4 bases, with 22 bases sitting between them. The CDR3 sequence is CASGGLGGAGLADTQYF. CDR3 sequence (DNA): TGTGCTAGTGGTGGCCTGGGCGGAGCCGGTTTGGCAGATACGCAGTATTTT.

V usage is TRBV7-2 and J usage is TRBJ1-2; 9 bases align to TRBD1. Trimming at V came to 5 bases and at J to 4 bases, leaving 5 bases not matched to a gene. The CDR3 is 14 residues long. CDR1 and CDR2 from the germline V gene are SGHTA and FQGNSA. Here the CDR3 DNA reads TGTGCCAGCAGCCCTACAGGGGGCGGCTATGGCTACACCTTC. It specifies CASSPTGGGYGYTF.

The count of this clone is one. The V and J genes are TRBV10-3 and TRBJ1-2; D is ambiguous. The CDR3 covers 11 residues. Trimming took off 6 bases at V and 5 bases at J, with 7 bases between the two ends. Germline V gene sequence: CDR1 ENHRY, CDR2 SYGVKD. The CDR3 loop reads CAISRAYGYTF. CDR3 nucleotides: TGTGCCATCAGCAGAGCTTATGGCTACACCTTC.

This clone was counted a few times. CDR3: CASSWNGLAGGRDTQYF. The DNA for the CDR3 is TGTGCCAGCAGCTGGAATGGACTAGCGGGAGGGCGGGATACGCAGTATTTT. The rearrangement uses TRBV5-4 and TRBJ2-3, with 15 bases lining up with TRBD2. Trimming took 3 bases from V and 6 from J; bases not matched to a gene: 8. The CDR3 has 17 residues. Germline CDR1 reads SGHNT; CDR2 reads YYREEE (reference sequence).

V gene TRBV19 combines with J gene TRBJ1-1; D not certain. The CDR3 sequence is 13 residues long. The germline V gene encodes CDR1 LNHDA and CDR2 SQIVND (reference sequence). Trimming took 3 bases from V and 0 from J, leaving 5 bases between them. DNA of the CDR3: TGTGCCAGTAGTATTATAATGAACACTGAAGCTTTCTTT. This gives the protein CASSIIMNTEAFF.

In its sample, this clone was seen a few times. This rearrangement joins TRBV28 to TRBJ1-2; possible D gene TRBD1, 5 bases. V gave up 5 bases and J gave up 2 bases, with 15 bases separating them. The germline V gene has CDR1 MDHEN and CDR2 SYDVKM. The CDR3 runs to 15 residues. In nucleotides, the CDR3 is TGTGCCAGCAGTCCCGTTGGCAGGGCGAACTATGGCTACACCTTC. It codes for CASSPVGRANYGYTF.

This clone ranks as medium-sized. The J gene is TRBJ1-5, the V gene TRBV19, with D perhaps matching TRBD1 (5 bases). Germline CDR1 reads LNHDA; CDR2 reads SQIVND (reference sequence). CDR3 length equals 15 residues. Trimming took off 5 bases at V and 6 bases at J, with 17 bases between the two ends. The CDR3 bases are TGTGCCAGTAGTGTTCCCGGGACGATCAGTCAGCCCCAGCATTTT. Protein sequence: CASSVPGTISQPQHF.

This rearrangement joins TRBV7-2 to TRBJ2-1; D gene uncertain. Germline V CDR1 and CDR2: SGHTA, FQGNSA. V lost 5 bases and J lost 4, with 15 bases in between. The CDR3 is 15 amino acids. CDR3 nucleotide sequence: TGTGCCAGCAGCGCCACCCGTGGGTGGTACAATGAGCAGTTCTTC. Its translation: CASSATRGWYNEQFF.

The rearrangement uses TRBV5-4 and TRBJ2-1, with D hard to call. From germline, CDR1 is SGHNT and CDR2 YYREEE (reference sequence). The CDR3 has 13 amino acids. Trimming removed 1 base at V and 9 bases at J, with 11 bases between. The chain's CDR3 is CASSLNQFREQFF. As DNA, the CDR3 is TGTGCCAGCAGCTTGAATCAATTTCGTGAGCAGTTCTTC.

This clone came up many times. The J gene is TRBJ2-1, the V gene TRBV19, with TRBD1 matching 11 bases. CDR1 and CDR2 (germline): LNHDA, SQIVND (reference sequence). This CDR3 spans 12 amino acids. Trimming at V came to 4 bases and at J to 14 bases, leaving 4 bases not matched to a gene. The CDR3 spells CASSTGQGAEFF. As DNA, the CDR3 is TGTGCCAGTAGTACAGGACAGGGGGCCGAGTTCTTC. Looking up the rest from reference TRBV19 and TRBJ2-1 gives the full variable domain: DGGITQSPKYLFRKEGQNVTLSCEQNLNHDAMYWYRQDPGQGLRLIYYSQIVNDFQKGDIAEGYSVSREKKESFPLTVTSAQKNPTAFYLCASSTGQGAEFFGPGTRLTVL.

In this sample, this clone turned up a few times. The CDR3 is CASRDGGPLDGYTF. The CDR3 DNA is TGCGCCAGCAGGGATGGCGGACCGCTCGATGGCTACACCTTC. The chain links TRBV5-1 to TRBJ1-2; D uncertain. V gave up 5 bases and J gave up 6 bases, with 17 bases separating them. Germline CDR1 SGHRS, CDR2 YFSETQ. The CDR3 extends over 14 amino acids.

The V call is TRBV6-5, the J call TRBJ1-3; D may be TRBD1 (6 bases). The CDR3 has 15 amino acids. Trimming removed 0 bases from V and 1 base from J, with 7 bases in between. Per germline, CDR1 MNHEY and CDR2 SVGAGI. CDR3 amino acids: CASSYSDRSGNTIYF. For the CDR3, the DNA is TGTGCCAGCAGTTACTCCGACAGGTCTGGAAACACCATATATTTT.

This clone was recorded many times. CDR3 DNA: TGTGCCAGCAGCTTTAGAGGTGGAACTGAAGCTTTCTTT. It encodes CASSFRGGTEAFF. The genes are TRBV11-2 and TRBJ1-1; the D is unclear. This CDR3 region has 13 residues. Trimming took 3 bases from V and 5 from J, leaving 10 bases between them. Per the germline V gene, CDR1 is SGHAT and CDR2 is FQNNGV. Full variable domain (missing parts from reference TRBV11-2 and TRBJ1-1): EAGVAQSPRYKIIEKRQSVAFWCNPISGHATLYWYQQILGQGPKLLIQFQNNGVVDDSQLPKDRFSAERLKGVDSTLKIQPAKLEDSAVYLCASSFRGGTEAFFGQGTRLTVV.

The genes are TRBV28 and TRBJ1-2; 11 nucleotides agree with TRBD1. The CDR3 extends over 15 amino acids. Germline assignment: CDR1 MDHEN and CDR2 SYDVKM. V was clipped by 8 bases and J by 2 bases; unmatched bases: 7. The CDR3 reads CASQGQGEPNYGYTF. DNA for the CDR3: TGTGCCAGCCAGGGACAGGGGGAACCGAACTATGGCTACACCTTC.

A single count supports this clone. The chain has TRBV6-5 and TRBJ1-2; no clear D. CDR1 and CDR2 (germline): MNHEY, SVGAGI. Trimming pared 0 bases from V and 6 bases from J, leaving 5 bases between. The CDR3 spans 12 residues. This CDR3 reads CASSYSGNGYTF. For the CDR3, the DNA is TGTGCCAGCAGTTACTCCGGGAATGGCTACACCTTC.

This clone has more than one count but fewer than ten. The V call is TRBV6-4, the J call TRBJ2-1; TRBD2 matches 14 bases. After removal of 6 bases from V and 5 bases from J, the junction contained 3 bases not matched to a gene. Germline loops: CDR1 MRHNA, CDR2 SNTAGT. This CDR3 contains 15 residues. The CDR3 reads CASSAGLAGDNEQFF. CDR3 nucleotides: TGTGCCAGCAGCGCGGGACTAGCGGGAGACAATGAGCAGTTCTTC.

V gene TRBV2 combines with J gene TRBJ2-7, with a possible D match to TRBD2 (6 bases). The CDR3 is 13 residues long. Germline lookup yields CDR1 SNHLY and CDR2 FYNNEI. V was clipped by 8 bases and J by 2 bases, with 13 bases between them. CDR3 residues: CASGGDRTYEQYF. The CDR3, as DNA: TGTGCCAGCGGAGGGGACCGAACCTACGAGCAGTACTTC.

The sample holds one count of this clone. V gene TRBV27 combines with J gene TRBJ2-1, with D perhaps TRBD1 (5 bases). The CDR3 has 13 amino acids. The germline V and J ends were trimmed by 8 bases and 6 bases, with 14 bases remaining between them. In germline, CDR1 is MNHEY, CDR2 SMNVEV (reference sequence). The CDR3 loop reads CASPQGSSNEQFF. The CDR3, as DNA: TGTGCCAGCCCTCAGGGTAGCTCCAATGAGCAGTTCTTC.

The rearrangement joins TRBV28 to TRBJ1-2; D uncertain. Trimming stripped 5 bases from V and 2 bases from J, with 15 bases between. From germline, CDR1 is MDHEN and CDR2 SYDVKM. The CDR3 spans 15 residues. CDR3 nucleotides: TGTGCCAGCAGTCTAGCTCCCAACGGAAACTATGGCTACACCTTC. It is translated as CASSLAPNGNYGYTF.

This clone was counted once. The rearrangement links TRBV28 to TRBJ2-3; 13 bases are a match to TRBD2. The CDR3 runs 17 residues. V trimming: 3 bases; J trimming: 8 bases; junction bases outside the gene matches: 11. In germline, CDR1 is MDHEN, CDR2 SYDVKM. CDR3 nucleotide sequence: TGTGCCAGCAGTTTTGTCGGACTAGCGGGAGAGAGATCTACGCAGTATTTT. This sequence encodes CASSFVGLAGERSTQYF.

The chain combines TRBV5-4 with TRBJ2-2; 8 nucleotides match TRBD2. Germline V gene lookup returns CDR1 SGHNT and CDR2 YYREEE (reference sequence). The CDR3 consists of 15 residues. Losses at the gene ends were 4 bases for V and 3 bases for J; bases not matched to a gene: 5. CDR3 nucleotides: TGTGCCAGCAGCCTAGCGGGTAGTTACACCGGGGAGCTGTTTTTT. Translating it yields CASSLAGSYTGELFF.